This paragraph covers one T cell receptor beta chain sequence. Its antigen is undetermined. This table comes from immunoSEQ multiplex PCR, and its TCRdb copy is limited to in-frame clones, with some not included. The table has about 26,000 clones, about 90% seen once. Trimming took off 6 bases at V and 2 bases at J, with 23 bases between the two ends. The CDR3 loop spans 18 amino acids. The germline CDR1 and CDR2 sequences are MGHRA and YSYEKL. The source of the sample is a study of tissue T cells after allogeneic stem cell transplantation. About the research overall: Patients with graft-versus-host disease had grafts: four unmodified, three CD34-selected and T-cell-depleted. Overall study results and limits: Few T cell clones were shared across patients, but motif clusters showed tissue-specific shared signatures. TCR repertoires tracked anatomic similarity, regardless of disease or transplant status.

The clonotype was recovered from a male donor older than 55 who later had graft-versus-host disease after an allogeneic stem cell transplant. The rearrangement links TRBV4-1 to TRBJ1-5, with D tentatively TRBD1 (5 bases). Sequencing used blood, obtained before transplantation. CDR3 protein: CASSGLGRGGWGNQPQHF. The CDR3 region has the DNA TGCGCCAGCAGTGGGCTTGGGAGGGGAGGTTGGGGCAATCAGCCCCAGCATTTT.